This T cell receptor (beta chain) was profiled in a study of T cell responses to AZD1222 COVID-19 vaccine. For the study at large: Pooled samples include second doses given at about 4 or 12 weeks. General study findings and limits: Two AZD1222 doses significantly raised spike-specific TCR breadth and depth over controls. Unmutated variant regions reportedly attract nearly half of all spike-specific TCRs.

V was pared by 0 bases and J by 5 bases, with 6 bases of the junction left unmatched. Germline CDR1 reads SGHRS; CDR2 reads YFSETQ. The CDR3 consists of 15 residues. Regarding this clone: Its antigen is undetermined.

Method: immunoSEQ multiplex PCR; TCRdb's copy keeps in-frame clones and lacks some. The sample consists of 87,000 or so clones, around 91% of them appearing once. The TCR originated in an adult in good health. The starting material was peripheral blood, obtained on day 0 of AZD1222 vaccination. This chain uses TRBV5-1 with TRBJ2-5; 8 bases map to TRBD2. The CDR3 DNA reads as TGCGCCAGCAGCTTGGGGCTAGCGGGTAGGGAGACCCAGTACTTC. Protein sequence: CASSLGLAGRETQYF.